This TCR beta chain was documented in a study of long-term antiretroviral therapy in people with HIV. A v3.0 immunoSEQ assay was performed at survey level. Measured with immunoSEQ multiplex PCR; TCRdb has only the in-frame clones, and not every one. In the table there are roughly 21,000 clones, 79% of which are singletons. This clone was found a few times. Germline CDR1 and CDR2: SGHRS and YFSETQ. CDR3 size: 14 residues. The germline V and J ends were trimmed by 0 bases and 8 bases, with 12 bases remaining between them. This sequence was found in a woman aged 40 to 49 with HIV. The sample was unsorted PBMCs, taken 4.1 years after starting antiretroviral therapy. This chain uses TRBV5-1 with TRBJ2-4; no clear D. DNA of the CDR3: TGCGCCAGCAGCTTGGGGGCAGCCCAGGACATTCAGTACTTC. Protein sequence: CASSLGAAQDIQYF.